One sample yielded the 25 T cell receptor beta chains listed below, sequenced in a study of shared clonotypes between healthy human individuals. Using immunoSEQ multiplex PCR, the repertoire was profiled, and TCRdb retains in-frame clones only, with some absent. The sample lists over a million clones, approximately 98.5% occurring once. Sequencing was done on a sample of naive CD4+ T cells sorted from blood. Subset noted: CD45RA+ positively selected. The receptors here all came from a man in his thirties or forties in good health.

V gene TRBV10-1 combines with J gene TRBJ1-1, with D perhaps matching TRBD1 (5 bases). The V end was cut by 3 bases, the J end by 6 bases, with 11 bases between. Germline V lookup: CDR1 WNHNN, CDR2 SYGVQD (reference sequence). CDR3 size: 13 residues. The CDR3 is CASSDGGRPEAFF. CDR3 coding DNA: TGCGCCAGCAGTGACGGGGGTCGCCCTGAAGCTTTCTTT.

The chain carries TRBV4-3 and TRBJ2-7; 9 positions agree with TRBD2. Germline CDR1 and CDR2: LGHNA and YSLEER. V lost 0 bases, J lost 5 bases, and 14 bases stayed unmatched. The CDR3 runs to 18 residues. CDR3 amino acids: CASSQEASGASLLNEQYF. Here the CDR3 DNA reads TGCGCCAGCAGCCAAGAGGCTAGCGGGGCCTCCCTTCTCAACGAGCAGTACTTC.

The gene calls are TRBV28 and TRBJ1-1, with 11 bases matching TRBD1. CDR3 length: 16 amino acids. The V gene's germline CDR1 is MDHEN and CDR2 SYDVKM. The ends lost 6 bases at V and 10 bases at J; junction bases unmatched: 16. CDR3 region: CASSPPDRGRGSPAFF. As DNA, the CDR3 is TGTGCCAGCAGCCCGCCGGACAGGGGGCGCGGGTCCCCAGCTTTCTTT.

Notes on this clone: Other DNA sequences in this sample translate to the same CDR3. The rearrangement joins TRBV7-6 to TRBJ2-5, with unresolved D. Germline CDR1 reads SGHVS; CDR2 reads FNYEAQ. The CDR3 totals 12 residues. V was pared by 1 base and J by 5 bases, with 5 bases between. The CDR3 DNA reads TGTGCCAGCAGCTTAGAACGCGAGACCCAGTACTTC. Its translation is CASSLERETQYF.

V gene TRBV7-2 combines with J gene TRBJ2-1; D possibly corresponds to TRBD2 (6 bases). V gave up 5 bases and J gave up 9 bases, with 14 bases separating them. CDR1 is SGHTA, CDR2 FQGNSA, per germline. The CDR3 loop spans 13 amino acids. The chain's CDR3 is CASSSRWGGEQFF. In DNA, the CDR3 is TGTGCCAGCAGCAGTCGGTGGGGAGGTGAGCAGTTCTTC.

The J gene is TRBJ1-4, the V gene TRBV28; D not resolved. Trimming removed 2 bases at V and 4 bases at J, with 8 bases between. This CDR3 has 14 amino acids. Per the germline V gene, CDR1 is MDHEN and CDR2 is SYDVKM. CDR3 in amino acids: CASSLILSNEKLFF. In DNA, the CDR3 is TGTGCCAGCAGTTTAATCCTAAGTAATGAAAAACTGTTTTTT.

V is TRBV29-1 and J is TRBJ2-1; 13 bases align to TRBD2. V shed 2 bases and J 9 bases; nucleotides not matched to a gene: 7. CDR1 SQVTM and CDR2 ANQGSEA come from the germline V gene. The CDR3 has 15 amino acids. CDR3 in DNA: TGCAGCGTTGAAAAAGGACTAGCGGGAGCGCTTGAGCAGTTCTTC. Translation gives CSVEKGLAGALEQFF.

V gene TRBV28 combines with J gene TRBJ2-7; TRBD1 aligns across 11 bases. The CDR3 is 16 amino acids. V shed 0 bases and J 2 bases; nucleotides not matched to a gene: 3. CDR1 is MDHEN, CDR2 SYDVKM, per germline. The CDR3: CASSLWAGQGAYEQYF. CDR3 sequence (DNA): TGTGCCAGCAGTTTATGGGCGGGACAGGGGGCCTACGAGCAGTACTTC.

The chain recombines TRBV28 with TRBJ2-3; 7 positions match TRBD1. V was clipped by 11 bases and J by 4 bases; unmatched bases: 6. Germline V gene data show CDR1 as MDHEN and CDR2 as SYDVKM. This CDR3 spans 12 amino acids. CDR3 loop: CAVRQGADTQYF. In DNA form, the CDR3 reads TGTGCCGTTCGACAGGGTGCAGATACGCAGTATTTT. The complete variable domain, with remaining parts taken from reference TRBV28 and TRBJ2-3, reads DVKVTQSSRYLVKRTGEKVFLECVQDMDHENMFWYRQDPGLGLRLIYFSYDVKMKEKGDIPEGYSVSREKKERFSLILESASTNQTSMYLCAVRQGADTQYFGPGTRLTVL.

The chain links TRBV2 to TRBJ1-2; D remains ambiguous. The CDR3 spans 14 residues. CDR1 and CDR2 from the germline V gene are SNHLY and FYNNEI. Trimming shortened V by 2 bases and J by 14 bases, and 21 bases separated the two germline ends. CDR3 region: CASSETDSRSSKTF. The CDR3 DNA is TGTGCCAGCAGTGAAACAGATAGTAGATCGTCTAAAACCTTC.

The CDR3 sequence: CASNSLRSSYEQYF. CDR3 DNA: TGTGCCAGCAATAGCCTGCGGAGCTCCTACGAGCAGTACTTC. The chain links TRBV2 to TRBJ2-7; D not resolved. The CDR3 extends over 14 amino acids. Trimming shortened V by 7 bases and J by 0 bases, and 13 bases separated the two germline ends. From germline, CDR1 is SNHLY and CDR2 FYNNEI. Full variable domain (rest looked up from reference TRBV2 and TRBJ2-7): EPEVTQTPSHQVTQMGQEVILRCVPISNHLYFYWYRQILGQKVEFLVSFYNNEISEKSEIFDDQFSVERPDGSNFTLKIRSTKLEDSAMYFCASNSLRSSYEQYFGPGTRLTVT.

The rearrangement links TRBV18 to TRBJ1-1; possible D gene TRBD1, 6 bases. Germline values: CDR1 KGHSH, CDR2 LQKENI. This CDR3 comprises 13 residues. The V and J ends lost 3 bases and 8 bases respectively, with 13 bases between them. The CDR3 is CASSPTQGMEAFF. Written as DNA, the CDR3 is TGTGCCAGCTCACCGACGCAGGGGATGGAAGCTTTCTTT. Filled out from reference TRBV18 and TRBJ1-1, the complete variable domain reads NAGVMQNPRHLVRRRGQEARLRCSPMKGHSHVYWYRQLPEEGLKFMVYLQKENIIDESGMPKERFSAEFPKEGPSILRIQQVVRGDSAAYFCASSPTQGMEAFFGQGTRLTVV.

In DNA form, the CDR3 reads TGTGCCAGCAGCCAGACTAGCGGGAGGTACGAGCAGTACTTC. Translating gives CASSQTSGRYEQYF. The V gene is TRBV27, the J gene TRBJ2-7, with 13 bases fitting TRBD2. V gave up 6 bases and J gave up 4 bases; unmatched junction bases: 3. The CDR3 covers 14 residues. Germline lookup yields CDR1 MNHEY and CDR2 SMNVEV (reference sequence).

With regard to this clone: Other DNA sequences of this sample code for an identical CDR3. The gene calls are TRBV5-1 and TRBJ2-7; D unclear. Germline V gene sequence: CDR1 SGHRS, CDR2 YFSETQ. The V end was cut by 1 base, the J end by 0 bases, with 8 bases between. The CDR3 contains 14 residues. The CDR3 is CASSLLGSSYEQYF. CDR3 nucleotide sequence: TGCGCCAGCAGCTTGTTGGGCAGCTCCTACGAGCAGTACTTC.

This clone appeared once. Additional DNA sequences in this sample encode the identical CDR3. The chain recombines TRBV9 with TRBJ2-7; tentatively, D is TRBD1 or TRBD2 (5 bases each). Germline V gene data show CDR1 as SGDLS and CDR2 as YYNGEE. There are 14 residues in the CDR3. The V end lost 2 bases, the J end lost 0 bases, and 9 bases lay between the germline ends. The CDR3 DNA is TGTGCCAGCAGCGTGAGAGGGGACTCCTACGAGCAGTACTTC. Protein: CASSVRGDSYEQYF.

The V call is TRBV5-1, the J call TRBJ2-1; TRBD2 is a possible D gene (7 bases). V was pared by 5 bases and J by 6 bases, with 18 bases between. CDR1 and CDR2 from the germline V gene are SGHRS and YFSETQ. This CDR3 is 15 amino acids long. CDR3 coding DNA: TGCGCCAGCAGTTCAGGGGCGGGAGTAGGCAATGAGCAGTTCTTC. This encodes CASSSGAGVGNEQFF.

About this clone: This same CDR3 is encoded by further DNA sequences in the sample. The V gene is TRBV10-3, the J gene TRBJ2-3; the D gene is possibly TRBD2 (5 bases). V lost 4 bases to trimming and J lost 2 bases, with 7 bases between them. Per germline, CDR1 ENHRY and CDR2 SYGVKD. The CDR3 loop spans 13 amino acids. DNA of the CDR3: TGTGCCATCAGTGGGCTAGCCACAGATACGCAGTATTTT. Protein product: CAISGLATDTQYF.

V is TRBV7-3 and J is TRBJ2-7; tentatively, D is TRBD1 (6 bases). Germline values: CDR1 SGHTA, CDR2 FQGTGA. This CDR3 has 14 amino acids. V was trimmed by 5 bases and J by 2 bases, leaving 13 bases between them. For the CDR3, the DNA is TGTGCCAGCAGCACCACAGGGCCCCCCTACGAGCAGTACTTC. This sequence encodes CASSTTGPPYEQYF.

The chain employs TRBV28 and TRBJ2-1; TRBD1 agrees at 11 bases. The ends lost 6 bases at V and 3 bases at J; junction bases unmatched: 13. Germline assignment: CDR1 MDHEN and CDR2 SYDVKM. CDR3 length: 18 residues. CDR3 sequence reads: CASRLRGQGTGGYNEQFF. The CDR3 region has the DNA TGTGCCAGCAGACTTAGGGGTCAGGGGACAGGGGGCTACAATGAGCAGTTCTTC.

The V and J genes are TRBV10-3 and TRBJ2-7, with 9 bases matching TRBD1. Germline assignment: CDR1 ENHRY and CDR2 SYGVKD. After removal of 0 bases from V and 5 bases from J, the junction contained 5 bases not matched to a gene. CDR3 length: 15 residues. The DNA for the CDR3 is TGTGCCATCAGTGAGTCAAGGACAGGGGAGCACGAGCAGTACTTC. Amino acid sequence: CAISESRTGEHEQYF.

The CDR3 DNA sequence: TGTGCCAGCAGCCGTAGGGGGCAGCCGTCCTACGAGCAGTACTTC. This codes for CASSRRGQPSYEQYF. J is TRBJ2-7 and V is TRBV13, with TRBD1 matching over 7 bases. The CDR3 is 15 amino acids. CDR1 and CDR2 from the germline V gene are PRHDT and FYEKMQ (reference sequence). The ends lost 5 bases at V and 1 base at J; junction bases unmatched: 8.

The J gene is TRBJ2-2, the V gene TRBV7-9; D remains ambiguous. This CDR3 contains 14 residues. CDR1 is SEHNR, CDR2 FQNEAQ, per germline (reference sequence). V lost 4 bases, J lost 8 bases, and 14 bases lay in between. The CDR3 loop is CASSSLTYRGELFF. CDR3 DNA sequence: TGTGCCAGCAGCTCACTAACTTATAGGGGGGAGCTGTTTTTT. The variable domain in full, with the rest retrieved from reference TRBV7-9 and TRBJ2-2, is DTGVSQNPRHKITKRGQNVTFRCDPISEHNRLYWYRQTLGQGPEFLTYFQNEAQLEKSRLLSDRFSAERPKGSFSTLEIQRTEQGDSAMYLCASSSLTYRGELFFGEGSRLTVL.

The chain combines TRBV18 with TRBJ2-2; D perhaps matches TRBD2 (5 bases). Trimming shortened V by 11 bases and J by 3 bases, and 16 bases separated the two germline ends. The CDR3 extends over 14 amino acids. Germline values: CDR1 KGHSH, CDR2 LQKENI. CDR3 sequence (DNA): TGTGCCGGCACAACTAGACAAGACACCGGGGAGCTGTTTTTT. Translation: CAGTTRQDTGELFF.

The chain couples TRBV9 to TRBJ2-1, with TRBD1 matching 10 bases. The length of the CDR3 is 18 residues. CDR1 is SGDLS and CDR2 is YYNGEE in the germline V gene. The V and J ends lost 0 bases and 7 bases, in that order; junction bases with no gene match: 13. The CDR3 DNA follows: TGTGCCAGCAGCGTAGCTACAGGGACAGGGGTCAGTCTTAATGAGCAGTTCTTC. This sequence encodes CASSVATGTGVSLNEQFF.

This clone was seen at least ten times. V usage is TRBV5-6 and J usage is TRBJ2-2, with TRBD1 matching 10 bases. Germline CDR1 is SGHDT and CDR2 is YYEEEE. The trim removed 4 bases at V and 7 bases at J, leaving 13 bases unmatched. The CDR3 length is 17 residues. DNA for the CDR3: TGTGCCAGCAGCCCAATATCCCGACAGGGGGCCGGCGGGGAGCTGTTTTTT. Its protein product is CASSPISRQGAGGELFF.